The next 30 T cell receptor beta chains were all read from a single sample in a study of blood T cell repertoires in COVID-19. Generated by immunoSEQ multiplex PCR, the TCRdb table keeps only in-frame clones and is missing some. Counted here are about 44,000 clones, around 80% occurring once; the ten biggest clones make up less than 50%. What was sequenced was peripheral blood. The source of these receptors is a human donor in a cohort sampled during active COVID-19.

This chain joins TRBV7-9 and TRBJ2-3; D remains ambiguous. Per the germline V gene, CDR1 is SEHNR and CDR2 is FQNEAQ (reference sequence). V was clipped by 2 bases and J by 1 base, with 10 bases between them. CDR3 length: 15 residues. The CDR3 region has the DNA TGTGCCAGCAGCTTAAAATCTTCTGGCACAGATACGCAGTATTTT. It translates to CASSLKSSGTDTQYF.

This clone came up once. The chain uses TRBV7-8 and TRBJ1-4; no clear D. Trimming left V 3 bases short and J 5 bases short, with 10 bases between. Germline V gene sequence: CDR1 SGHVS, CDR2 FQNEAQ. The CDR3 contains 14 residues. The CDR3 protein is CASSFLRINEKLFF. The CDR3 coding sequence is TGTGCCAGCAGCTTCCTGAGGATAAATGAAAAACTGTTTTTT.

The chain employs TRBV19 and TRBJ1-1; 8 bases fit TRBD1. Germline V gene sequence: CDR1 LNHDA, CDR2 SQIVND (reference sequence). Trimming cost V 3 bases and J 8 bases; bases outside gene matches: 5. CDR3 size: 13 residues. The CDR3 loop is CASSIRDRLEAFF. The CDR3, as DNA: TGTGCCAGTAGTATCCGGGACAGGCTAGAAGCTTTCTTT.

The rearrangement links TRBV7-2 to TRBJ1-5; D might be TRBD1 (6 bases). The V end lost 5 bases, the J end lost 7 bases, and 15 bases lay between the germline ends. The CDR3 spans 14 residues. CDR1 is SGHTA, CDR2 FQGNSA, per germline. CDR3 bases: TGTGCCAGCAGCGTACAGAACAGGGAGCAGCCCCAGCATTTT. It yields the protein CASSVQNREQPQHF.

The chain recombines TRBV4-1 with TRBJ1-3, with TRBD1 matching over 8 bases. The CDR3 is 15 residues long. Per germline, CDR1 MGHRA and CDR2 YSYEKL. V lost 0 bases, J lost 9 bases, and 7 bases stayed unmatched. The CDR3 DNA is TGCGCCAGCAGCCAAGAAGCAGGGGGCGCGGGCACCATATATTTT. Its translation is CASSQEAGGAGTIYF.

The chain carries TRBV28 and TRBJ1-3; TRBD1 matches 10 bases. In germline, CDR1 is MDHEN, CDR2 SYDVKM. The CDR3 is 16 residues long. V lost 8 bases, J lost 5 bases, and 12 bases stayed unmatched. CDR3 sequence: CASYSRDRGRRNTIYF. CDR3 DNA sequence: TGTGCCAGCTATTCCCGGGACAGGGGAAGAAGAAACACCATATATTTT.

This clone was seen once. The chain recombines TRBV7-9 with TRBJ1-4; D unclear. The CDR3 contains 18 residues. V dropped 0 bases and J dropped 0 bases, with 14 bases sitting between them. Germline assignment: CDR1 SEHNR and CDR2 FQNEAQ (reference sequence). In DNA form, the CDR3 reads TGTGCCAGCAGCTTAGCACCAGTTACCGCAGCAACTAATGAAAAACTGTTTTTT. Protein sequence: CASSLAPVTAATNEKLFF.

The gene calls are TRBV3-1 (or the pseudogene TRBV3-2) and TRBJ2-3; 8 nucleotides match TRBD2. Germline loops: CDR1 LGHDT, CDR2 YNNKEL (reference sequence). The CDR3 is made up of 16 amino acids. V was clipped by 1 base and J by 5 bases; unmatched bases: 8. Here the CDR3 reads CASSQGSGGVGDTQYF. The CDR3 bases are TGTGCCAGCAGCCAAGGATCCGGGGGGGTAGGAGATACGCAGTATTTT.

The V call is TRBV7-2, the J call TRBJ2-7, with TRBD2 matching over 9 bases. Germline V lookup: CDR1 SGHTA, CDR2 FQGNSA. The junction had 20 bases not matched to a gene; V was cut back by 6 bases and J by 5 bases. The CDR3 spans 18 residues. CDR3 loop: CASSTPAGGLPYLDEQYF. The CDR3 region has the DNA TGTGCCAGCAGTACCCCAGCGGGGGGATTACCTTACCTAGACGAGCAGTACTTC.

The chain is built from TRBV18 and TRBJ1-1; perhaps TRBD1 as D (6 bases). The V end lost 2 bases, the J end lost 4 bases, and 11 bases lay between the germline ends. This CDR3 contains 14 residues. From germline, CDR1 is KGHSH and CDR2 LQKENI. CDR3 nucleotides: TGTGCCAGCTCACCAGGACAGAGCCCCACTGAAGCTTTCTTT. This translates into CASSPGQSPTEAFF. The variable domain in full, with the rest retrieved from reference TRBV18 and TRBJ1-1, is NAGVMQNPRHLVRRRGQEARLRCSPMKGHSHVYWYRQLPEEGLKFMVYLQKENIIDESGMPKERFSAEFPKEGPSILRIQQVVRGDSAAYFCASSPGQSPTEAFFGQGTRLTVV.

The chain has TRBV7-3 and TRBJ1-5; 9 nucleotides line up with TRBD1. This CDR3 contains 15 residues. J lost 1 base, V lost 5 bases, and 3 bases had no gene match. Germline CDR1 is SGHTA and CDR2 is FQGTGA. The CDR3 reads CASSRTGASNQPQHF. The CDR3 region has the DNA TGTGCCAGCAGCCGGACAGGGGCGAGCAATCAGCCCCAGCATTTT.

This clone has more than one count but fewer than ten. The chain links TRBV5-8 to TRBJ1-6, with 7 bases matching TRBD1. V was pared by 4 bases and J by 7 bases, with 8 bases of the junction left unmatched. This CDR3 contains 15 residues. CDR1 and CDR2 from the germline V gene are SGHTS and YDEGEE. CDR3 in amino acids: CASSADRARNSPLHF. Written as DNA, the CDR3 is TGTGCCAGCAGCGCCGACAGGGCAAGGAATTCACCCCTCCACTTT.

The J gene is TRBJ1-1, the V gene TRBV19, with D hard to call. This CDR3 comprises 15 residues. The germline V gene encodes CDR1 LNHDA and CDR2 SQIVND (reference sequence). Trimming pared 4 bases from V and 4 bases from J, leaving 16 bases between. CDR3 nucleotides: TGTGCCAGTAGTACCCGAGGAGGGTTTGGCACTGAAGCTTTCTTT. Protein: CASSTRGGFGTEAFF.

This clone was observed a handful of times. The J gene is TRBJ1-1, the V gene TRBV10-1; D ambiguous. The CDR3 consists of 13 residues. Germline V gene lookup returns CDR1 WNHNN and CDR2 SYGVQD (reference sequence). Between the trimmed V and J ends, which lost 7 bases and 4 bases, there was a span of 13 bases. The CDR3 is CASKYGEGTEAFF. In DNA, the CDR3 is TGCGCCAGCAAGTACGGGGAGGGCACTGAAGCTTTCTTT.

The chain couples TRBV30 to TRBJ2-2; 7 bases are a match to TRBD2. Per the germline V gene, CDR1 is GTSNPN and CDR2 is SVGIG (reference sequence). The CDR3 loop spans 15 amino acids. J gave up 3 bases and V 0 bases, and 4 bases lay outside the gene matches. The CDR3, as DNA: TGTGCCTGGAGTGTAGGGAGGGTGGACACCGGGGAGCTGTTTTTT. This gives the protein CAWSVGRVDTGELFF.

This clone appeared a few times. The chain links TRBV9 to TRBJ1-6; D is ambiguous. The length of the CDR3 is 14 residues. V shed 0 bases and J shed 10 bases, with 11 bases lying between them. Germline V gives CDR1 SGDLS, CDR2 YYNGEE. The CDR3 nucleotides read TGTGCCAGCAGCGTAGATGATACCAGGTCACCCCTCCACTTT. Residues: CASSVDDTRSPLHF.

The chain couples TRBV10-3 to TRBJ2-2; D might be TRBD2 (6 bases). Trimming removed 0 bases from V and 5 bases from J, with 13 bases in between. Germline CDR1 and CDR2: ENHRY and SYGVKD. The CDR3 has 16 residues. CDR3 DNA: TGTGCCATCAGTGAGTCGTCTGGGAGGCGGACCGGGGAGCTGTTTTTT. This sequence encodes CAISESSGRRTGELFF.

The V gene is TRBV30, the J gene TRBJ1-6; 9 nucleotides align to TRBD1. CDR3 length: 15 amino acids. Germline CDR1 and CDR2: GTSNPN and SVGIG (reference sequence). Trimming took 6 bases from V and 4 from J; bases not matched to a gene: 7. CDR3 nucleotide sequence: TGTGCCTGTCGAACCGGGACAGGGTATAATTCACCCCTCCACTTT. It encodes CACRTGTGYNSPLHF.

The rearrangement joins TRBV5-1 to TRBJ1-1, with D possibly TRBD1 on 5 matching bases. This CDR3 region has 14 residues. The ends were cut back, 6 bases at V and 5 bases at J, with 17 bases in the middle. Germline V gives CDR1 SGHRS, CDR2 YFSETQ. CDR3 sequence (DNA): TGCGCCAGCACTATTAGACCCGGGGGGACTGAAGCTTTCTTT. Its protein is CASTIRPGGTEAFF.

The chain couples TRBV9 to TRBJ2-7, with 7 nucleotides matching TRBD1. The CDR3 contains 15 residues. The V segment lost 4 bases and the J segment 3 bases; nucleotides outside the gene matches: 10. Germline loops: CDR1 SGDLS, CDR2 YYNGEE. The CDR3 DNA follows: TGTGCCAGCAGCTCCAAAGCGACAGGGCGCTACGAGCAGTACTTC. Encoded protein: CASSSKATGRYEQYF.

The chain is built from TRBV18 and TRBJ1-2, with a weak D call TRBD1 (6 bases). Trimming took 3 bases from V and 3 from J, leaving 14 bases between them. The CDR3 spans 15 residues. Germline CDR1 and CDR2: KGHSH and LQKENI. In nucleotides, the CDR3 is TGTGCCAGCTCACCCGGGACACCGGGCCACTATGGCTACACCTTC. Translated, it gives CASSPGTPGHYGYTF. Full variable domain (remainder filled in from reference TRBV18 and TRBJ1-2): NAGVMQNPRHLVRRRGQEARLRCSPMKGHSHVYWYRQLPEEGLKFMVYLQKENIIDESGMPKERFSAEFPKEGPSILRIQQVVRGDSAAYFCASSPGTPGHYGYTFGSGTRLTVV.

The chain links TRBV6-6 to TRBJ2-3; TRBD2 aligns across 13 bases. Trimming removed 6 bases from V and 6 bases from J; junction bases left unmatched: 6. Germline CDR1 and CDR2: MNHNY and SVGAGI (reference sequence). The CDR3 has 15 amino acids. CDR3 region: CASSPLAGGPDTQYF. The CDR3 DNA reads TGTGCCAGCAGCCCACTAGCGGGGGGGCCGGATACGCAGTATTTT.

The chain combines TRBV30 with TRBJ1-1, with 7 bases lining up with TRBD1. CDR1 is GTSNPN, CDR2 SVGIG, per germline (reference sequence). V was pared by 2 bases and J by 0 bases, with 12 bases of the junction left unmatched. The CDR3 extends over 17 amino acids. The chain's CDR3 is CAWSQGWTGDMNTEAFF. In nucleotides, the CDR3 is TGTGCCTGGAGTCAGGGATGGACAGGCGACATGAACACTGAAGCTTTCTTT.

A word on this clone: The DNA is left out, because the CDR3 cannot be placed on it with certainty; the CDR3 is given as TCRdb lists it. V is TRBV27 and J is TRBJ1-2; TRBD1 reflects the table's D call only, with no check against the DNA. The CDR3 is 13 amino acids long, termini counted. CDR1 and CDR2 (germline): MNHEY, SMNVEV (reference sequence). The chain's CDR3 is CASSFGPGRGYTF.

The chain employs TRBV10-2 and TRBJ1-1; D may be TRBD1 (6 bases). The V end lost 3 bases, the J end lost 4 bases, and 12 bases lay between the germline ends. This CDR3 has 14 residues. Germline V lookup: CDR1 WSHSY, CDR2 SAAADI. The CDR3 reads CASSDRGAGTEAFF. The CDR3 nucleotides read TGCGCCAGCAGTGATCGGGGGGCGGGCACTGAAGCTTTCTTT.

The CDR3 spells CASSRYSGGTSTDTQYF. The CDR3 nucleotides are TGTGCCAGCTCCCGATATAGCGGGGGCACTAGCACAGATACGCAGTATTTT. The V call is TRBV18, the J call TRBJ2-3, with TRBD2 matching over 9 bases. CDR3 length equals 17 residues. Losses at the gene ends were 6 bases for V and 0 bases for J; bases not matched to a gene: 10. Germline V gene lookup returns CDR1 KGHSH and CDR2 LQKENI. The full variable domain, in which reference TRBV18 and TRBJ2-3 provide the parts outside the CDR3, is NAGVMQNPRHLVRRRGQEARLRCSPMKGHSHVYWYRQLPEEGLKFMVYLQKENIIDESGMPKERFSAEFPKEGPSILRIQQVVRGDSAAYFCASSRYSGGTSTDTQYFGPGTRLTVL.

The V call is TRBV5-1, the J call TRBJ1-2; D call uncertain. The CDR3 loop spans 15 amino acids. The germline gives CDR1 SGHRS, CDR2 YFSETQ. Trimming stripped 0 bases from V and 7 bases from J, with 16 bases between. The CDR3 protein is CASSLDGSSLTGYTF. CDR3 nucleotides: TGCGCCAGCAGCTTGGACGGGTCATCTCTGACTGGCTACACCTTC.

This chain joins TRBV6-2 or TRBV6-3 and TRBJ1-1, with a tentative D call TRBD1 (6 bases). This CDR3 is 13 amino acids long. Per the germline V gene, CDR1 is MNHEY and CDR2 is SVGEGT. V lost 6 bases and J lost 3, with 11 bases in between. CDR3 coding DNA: TGTGCCAGCAGCTGGGACATCTACACTGAAGCTTTCTTT. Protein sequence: CASSWDIYTEAFF.

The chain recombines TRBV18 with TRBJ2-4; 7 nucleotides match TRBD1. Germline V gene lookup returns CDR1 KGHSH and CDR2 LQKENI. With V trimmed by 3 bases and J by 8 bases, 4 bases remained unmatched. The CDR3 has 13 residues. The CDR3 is CASSPGTVDIQYF. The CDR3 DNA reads TGTGCCAGCTCACCCGGGACAGTGGACATTCAGTACTTC.

Here the CDR3 DNA reads TGTGCCAGCAGCTTAGGGGGGGGCGGGTTTAATCAGCCCCAGCATTTT. This gives the protein CASSLGGGGFNQPQHF. The V call is TRBV7-9, the J call TRBJ1-5; perhaps TRBD1 as D (6 bases). V lost 1 base, J lost 4 bases, and 14 bases lay in between. The germline V gene encodes CDR1 SEHNR and CDR2 FQNEAQ (reference sequence). The CDR3 extends over 16 amino acids.